A single TCR beta chain is shown here with its context. Its specificity is not known. The data were taken from a study of cytomegalovirus exposure and HLA in healthy donors. Study background: Sequencing of about 179 million T cells in an earlier analysis found around 100 million unique TCR beta sequences. Overall study findings and caveats: The authors enumerated some 160 TCR beta chains as linked to cytomegalovirus. Most TCR beta V segments were productive about 87% or about 30% of the time in an earlier analysis. A later analysis associated 15,000 or so TCR beta sequences with HLA alleles at a 0.05 false discovery rate.

Amplification used 60 Vbeta primers and 13 Jbeta primers. The assay was immunoSEQ multiplex PCR, and TCRdb's table has in-frame clones only and misses some. The ten top clones account for roughly 2.7%, within a sample of under 150,000 clones. V lost 7 bases to trimming and J lost 1 base, with 17 bases between them. CDR1 and CDR2 from the germline V gene are WSHSY and SAAADI. This CDR3 has 16 residues. The sample comprised PBMCs. V and J are TRBV10-2 and TRBJ1-5; tentative D call: TRBD1 (5 bases). This clonotype was sampled from a man aged 35-49 years in good health and CMV-seronegative. The CDR3 nucleotides are TGCGCCAGCACCCCGCAGGGAGGAGGGAGCAATCAGCCCCAGCATTTT. Translating it yields CASTPQGGGSNQPQHF.